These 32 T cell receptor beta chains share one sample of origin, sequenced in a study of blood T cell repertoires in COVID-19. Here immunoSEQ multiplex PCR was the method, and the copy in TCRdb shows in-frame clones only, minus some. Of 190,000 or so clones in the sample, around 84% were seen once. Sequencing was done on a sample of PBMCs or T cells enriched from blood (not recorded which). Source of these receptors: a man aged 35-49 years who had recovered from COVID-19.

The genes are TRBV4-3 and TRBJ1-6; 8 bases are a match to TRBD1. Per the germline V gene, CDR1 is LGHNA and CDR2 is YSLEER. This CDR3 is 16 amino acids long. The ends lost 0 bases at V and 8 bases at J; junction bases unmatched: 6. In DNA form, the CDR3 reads TGCGCCAGCAGCCAAGATTCCGGACAGGGCGATTCACCCCTCCACTTT. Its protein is CASSQDSGQGDSPLHF.

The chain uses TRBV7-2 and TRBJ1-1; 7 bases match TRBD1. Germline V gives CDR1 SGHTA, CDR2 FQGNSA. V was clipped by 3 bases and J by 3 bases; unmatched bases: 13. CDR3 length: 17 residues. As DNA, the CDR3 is TGTGCCAGCAGCTTCGTCCCAGGGGGGTCTAAGGACACTGAAGCTTTCTTT. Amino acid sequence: CASSFVPGGSKDTEAFF.

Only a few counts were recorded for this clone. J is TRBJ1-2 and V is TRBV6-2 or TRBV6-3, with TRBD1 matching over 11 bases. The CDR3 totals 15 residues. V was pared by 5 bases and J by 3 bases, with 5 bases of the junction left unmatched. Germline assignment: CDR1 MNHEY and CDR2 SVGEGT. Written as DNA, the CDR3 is TGTGCCAGCAGTAGCGGACAGGGGGCTTACTATGGCTACACCTTC. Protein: CASSSGQGAYYGYTF.

The CDR3, as DNA: TGTGCCAGCAGCTTAATGTACAATAATGAAAAACTGTTTTTT. Its translation is CASSLMYNNEKLFF. The chain couples TRBV7-2 to TRBJ1-4; D not resolved. V dropped 2 bases and J dropped 4 bases, with 8 bases sitting between them. Germline CDR1 reads SGHTA; CDR2 reads FQGNSA. This CDR3 comprises 14 residues.

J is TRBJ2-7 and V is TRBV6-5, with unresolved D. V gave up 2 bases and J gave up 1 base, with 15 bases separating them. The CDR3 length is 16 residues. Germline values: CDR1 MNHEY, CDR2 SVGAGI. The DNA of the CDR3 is TGTGCCAGCAGTTACCCAGCTGGAGCCCCATCCTACGAGCAGTACTTC. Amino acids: CASSYPAGAPSYEQYF.

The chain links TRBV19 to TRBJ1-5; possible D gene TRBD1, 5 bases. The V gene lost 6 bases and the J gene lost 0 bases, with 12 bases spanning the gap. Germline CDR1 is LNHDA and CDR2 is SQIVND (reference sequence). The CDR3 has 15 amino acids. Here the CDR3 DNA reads TGTGCCAGTAGCGAGCGGGACGGTAGCAATCAGCCCCAGCATTTT. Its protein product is CASSERDGSNQPQHF.

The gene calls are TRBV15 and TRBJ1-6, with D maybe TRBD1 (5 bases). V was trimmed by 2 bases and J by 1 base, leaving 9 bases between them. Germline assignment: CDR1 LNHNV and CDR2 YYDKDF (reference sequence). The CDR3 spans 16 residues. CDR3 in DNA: TGTGCCACCAGCAGACAGGGTTGGTCCTATAATTCACCCCTCCACTTT. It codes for CATSRQGWSYNSPLHF. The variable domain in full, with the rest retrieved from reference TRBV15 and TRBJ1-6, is DAMVIQNPRYQVTQFGKPVTLSCSQTLNHNVMYWYQQKSSQAPKLLFHYYDKDFNNEADTPDNFQSRRPNTSFCFLDIRSPGLGDTAMYLCATSRQGWSYNSPLHFGNGTRLTVT.

The CDR3 here is CSALARYGYTF. As DNA, the CDR3 is TGCAGTGCCCTGGCGAGGTATGGCTACACCTTC. The chain joins TRBV20-1 to TRBJ1-2; D is unresolved. The CDR3 contains 11 residues. Per germline, CDR1 DFQATT and CDR2 SNEGSKA (reference sequence). Trimming left V 6 bases short and J 5 bases short, with 10 bases between.

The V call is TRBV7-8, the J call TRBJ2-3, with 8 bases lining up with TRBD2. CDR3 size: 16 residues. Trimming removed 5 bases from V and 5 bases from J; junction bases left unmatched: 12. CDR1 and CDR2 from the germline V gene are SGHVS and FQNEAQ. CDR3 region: CASSPRLASRGDTQYF. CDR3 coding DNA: TGTGCCAGCAGCCCGCGACTAGCGTCCCGGGGAGATACGCAGTATTTT.

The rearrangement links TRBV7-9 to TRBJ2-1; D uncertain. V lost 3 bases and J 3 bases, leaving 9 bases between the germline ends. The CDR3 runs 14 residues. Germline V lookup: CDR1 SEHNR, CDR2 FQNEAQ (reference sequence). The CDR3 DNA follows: TGTGCCAGCAGCTTCGAAGCGATCTACAATGAGCAGTTCTTC. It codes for CASSFEAIYNEQFF.

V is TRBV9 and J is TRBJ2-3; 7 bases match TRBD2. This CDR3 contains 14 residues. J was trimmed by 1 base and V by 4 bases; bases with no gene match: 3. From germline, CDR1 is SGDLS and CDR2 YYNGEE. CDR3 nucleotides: TGTGCCAGCAGCTCTAGCGGCCGCACAGATACGCAGTATTTT. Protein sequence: CASSSSGRTDTQYF.

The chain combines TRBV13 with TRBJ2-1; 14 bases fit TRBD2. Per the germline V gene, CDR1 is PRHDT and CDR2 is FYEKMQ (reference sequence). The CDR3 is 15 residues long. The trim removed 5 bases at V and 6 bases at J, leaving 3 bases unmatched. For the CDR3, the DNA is TGTGCCAGCAGCCAGGGGACTAGCGGGAGCAATGAGCAGTTCTTC. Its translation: CASSQGTSGSNEQFF.

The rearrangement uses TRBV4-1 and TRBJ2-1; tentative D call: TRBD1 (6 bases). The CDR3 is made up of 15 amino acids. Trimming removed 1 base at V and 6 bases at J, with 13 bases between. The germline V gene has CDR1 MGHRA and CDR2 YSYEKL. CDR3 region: CASSQVSGASNEQFF. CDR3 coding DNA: TGCGCCAGCAGCCAAGTCTCAGGGGCATCCAATGAGCAGTTCTTC.

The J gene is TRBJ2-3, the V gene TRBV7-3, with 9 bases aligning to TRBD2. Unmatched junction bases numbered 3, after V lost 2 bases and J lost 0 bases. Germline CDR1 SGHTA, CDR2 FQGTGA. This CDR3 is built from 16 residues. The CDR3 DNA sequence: TGTGCCAGCAGCTTATTTAGCGGGAGAAGCACAGATACGCAGTATTTT. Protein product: CASSLFSGRSTDTQYF.

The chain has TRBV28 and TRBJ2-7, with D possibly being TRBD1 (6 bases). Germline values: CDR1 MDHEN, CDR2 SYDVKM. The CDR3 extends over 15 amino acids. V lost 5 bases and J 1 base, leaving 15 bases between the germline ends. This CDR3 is CASSITGTPSYEQYF. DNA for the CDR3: TGTGCCAGCAGTATCACAGGGACCCCATCCTACGAGCAGTACTTC.

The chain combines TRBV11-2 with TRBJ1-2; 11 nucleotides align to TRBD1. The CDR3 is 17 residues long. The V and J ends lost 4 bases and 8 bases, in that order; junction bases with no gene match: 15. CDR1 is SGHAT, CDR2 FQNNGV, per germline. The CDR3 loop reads CASSSIEWTGGMEGYTF. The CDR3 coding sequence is TGTGCCAGCAGCTCAATAGAATGGACAGGGGGCATGGAGGGCTACACCTTC.

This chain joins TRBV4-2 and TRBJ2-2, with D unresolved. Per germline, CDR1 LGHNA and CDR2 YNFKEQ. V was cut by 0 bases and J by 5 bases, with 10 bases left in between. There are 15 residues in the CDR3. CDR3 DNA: TGTGCCAGCAGCCAAGATAAGCACCTAACCGGGGAGCTGTTTTTT. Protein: CASSQDKHLTGELFF.

CDR3 region: CASSLLTQRDTGELFF. CDR3 nucleotides: TGTGCCAGCAGCTTACTAACACAACGGGACACCGGGGAGCTGTTTTTT. The genes are TRBV7-2 and TRBJ2-2; no clear D. Germline CDR1 is SGHTA and CDR2 is FQGNSA. V lost 2 bases, J lost 3 bases, and 13 bases lay in between. The CDR3 loop spans 16 amino acids.

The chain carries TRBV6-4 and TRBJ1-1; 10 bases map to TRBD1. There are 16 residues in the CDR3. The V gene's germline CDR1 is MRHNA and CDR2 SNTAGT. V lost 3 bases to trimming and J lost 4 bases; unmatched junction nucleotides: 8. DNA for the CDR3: TGTGCCAGCAGTGATACCGGGACAGGGGCAGTCACTGAAGCTTTCTTT. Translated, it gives CASSDTGTGAVTEAFF.

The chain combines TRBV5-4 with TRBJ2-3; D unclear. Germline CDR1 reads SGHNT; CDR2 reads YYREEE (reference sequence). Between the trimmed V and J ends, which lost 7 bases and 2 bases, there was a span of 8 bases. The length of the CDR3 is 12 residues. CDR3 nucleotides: TGTGCCAGCGGCAGGTCCACAGATACGCAGTATTTT. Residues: CASGRSTDTQYF.

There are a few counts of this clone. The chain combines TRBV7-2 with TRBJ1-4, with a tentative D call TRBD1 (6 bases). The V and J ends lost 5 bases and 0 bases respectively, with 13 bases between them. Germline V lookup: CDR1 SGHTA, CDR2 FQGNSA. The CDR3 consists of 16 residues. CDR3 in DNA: TGTGCCAGCAGCCAAAGACAGGTTTCAACTAATGAAAAACTGTTTTTT. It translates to CASSQRQVSTNEKLFF.

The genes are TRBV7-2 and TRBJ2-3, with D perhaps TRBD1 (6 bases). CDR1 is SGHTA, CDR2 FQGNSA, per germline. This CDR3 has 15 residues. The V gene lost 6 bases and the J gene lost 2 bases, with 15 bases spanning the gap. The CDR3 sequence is CASSSRGGHTDTQYF. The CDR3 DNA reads TGTGCCAGCAGTTCACGAGGGGGACACACAGATACGCAGTATTTT.

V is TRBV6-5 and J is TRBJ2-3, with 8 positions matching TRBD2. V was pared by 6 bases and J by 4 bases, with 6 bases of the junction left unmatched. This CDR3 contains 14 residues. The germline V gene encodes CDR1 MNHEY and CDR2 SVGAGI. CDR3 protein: CASRTGGVPDTQYF. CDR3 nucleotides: TGTGCCAGCAGGACGGGAGGGGTCCCAGATACGCAGTATTTT.

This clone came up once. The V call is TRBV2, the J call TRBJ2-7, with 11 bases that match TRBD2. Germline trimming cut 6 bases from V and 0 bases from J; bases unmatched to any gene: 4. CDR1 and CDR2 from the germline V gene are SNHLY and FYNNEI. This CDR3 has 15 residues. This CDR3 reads CASRLAGETSYEQYF. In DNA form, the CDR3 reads TGTGCCAGCAGACTAGCGGGAGAGACCTCCTACGAGCAGTACTTC.

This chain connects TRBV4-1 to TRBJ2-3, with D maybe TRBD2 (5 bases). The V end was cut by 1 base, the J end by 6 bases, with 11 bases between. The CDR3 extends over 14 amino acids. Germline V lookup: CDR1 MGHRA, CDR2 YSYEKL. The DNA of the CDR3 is TGCGCCAGCAGCCAAGTTCGAGGGTCCGATACGCAGTATTTT. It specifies CASSQVRGSDTQYF.

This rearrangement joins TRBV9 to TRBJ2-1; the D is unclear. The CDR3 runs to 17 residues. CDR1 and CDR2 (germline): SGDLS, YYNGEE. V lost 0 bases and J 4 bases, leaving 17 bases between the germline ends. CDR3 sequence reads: CASSVGPSDSFYNEQFF. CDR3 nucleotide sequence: TGTGCCAGCAGCGTAGGTCCTTCAGATTCATTTTACAATGAGCAGTTCTTC.

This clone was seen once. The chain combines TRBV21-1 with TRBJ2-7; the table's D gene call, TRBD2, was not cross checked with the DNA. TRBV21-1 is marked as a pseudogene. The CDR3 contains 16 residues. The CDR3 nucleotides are TGTGCCAGCACCCGACAAGGGACTAGCGATTCCTACGAGCAGTACTTC. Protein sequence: CASTRQGTSDSYEQYF.

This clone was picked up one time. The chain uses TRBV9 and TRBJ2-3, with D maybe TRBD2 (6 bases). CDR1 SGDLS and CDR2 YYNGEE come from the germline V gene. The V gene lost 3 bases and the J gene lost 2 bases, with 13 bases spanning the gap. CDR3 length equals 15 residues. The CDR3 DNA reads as TGTGCCAGCAGCGCCGGGACTCCTATCACAGATACGCAGTATTTT. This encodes CASSAGTPITDTQYF.

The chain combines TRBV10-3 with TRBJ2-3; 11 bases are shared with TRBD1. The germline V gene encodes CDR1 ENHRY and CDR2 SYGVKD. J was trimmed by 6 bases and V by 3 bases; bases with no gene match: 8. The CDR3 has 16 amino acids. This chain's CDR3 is CAISDYGQGARDTQYF. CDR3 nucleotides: TGTGCCATCAGTGATTATGGACAGGGGGCCCGGGATACGCAGTATTTT.

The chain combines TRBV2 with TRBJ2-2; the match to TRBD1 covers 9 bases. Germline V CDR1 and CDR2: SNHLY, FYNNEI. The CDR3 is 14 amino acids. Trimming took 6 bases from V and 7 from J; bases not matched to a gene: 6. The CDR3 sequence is CASSRDRVVGELFF. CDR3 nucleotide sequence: TGTGCCAGCAGCCGGGACAGGGTGGTCGGGGAGCTGTTTTTT.

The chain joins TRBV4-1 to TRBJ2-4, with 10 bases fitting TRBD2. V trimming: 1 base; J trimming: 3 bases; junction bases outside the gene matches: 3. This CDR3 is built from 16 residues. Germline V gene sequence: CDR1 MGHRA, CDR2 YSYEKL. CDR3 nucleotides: TGCGCCAGCAGCCAAGGAGCGGGAGGGTTCAAAAACATTCAGTACTTC. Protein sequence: CASSQGAGGFKNIQYF.

CDR3 in DNA: TGTGCCAGCAGCCCCTTGGCGGGAGGGTCCTACGAGCAGTACTTC. Amino acid sequence: CASSPLAGGSYEQYF. The V and J genes are TRBV5-4 and TRBJ2-7; the match to TRBD2 covers 9 bases. CDR1 and CDR2 (germline): SGHNT, YYREEE (reference sequence). The V and J ends lost 4 bases and 1 base, in that order; junction bases with no gene match: 6. CDR3 length: 15 amino acids. The full variable domain, completed using reference TRBV5-4 and TRBJ2-7, is ETGVTQSPTHLIKTRGQQVTLRCSSQSGHNTVSWYQQALGQGPQFIFQYYREEENGRGNFPPRFSGLQFPNYSSELNVNALELDDSALYLCASSPLAGGSYEQYFGPGTRLTVT.